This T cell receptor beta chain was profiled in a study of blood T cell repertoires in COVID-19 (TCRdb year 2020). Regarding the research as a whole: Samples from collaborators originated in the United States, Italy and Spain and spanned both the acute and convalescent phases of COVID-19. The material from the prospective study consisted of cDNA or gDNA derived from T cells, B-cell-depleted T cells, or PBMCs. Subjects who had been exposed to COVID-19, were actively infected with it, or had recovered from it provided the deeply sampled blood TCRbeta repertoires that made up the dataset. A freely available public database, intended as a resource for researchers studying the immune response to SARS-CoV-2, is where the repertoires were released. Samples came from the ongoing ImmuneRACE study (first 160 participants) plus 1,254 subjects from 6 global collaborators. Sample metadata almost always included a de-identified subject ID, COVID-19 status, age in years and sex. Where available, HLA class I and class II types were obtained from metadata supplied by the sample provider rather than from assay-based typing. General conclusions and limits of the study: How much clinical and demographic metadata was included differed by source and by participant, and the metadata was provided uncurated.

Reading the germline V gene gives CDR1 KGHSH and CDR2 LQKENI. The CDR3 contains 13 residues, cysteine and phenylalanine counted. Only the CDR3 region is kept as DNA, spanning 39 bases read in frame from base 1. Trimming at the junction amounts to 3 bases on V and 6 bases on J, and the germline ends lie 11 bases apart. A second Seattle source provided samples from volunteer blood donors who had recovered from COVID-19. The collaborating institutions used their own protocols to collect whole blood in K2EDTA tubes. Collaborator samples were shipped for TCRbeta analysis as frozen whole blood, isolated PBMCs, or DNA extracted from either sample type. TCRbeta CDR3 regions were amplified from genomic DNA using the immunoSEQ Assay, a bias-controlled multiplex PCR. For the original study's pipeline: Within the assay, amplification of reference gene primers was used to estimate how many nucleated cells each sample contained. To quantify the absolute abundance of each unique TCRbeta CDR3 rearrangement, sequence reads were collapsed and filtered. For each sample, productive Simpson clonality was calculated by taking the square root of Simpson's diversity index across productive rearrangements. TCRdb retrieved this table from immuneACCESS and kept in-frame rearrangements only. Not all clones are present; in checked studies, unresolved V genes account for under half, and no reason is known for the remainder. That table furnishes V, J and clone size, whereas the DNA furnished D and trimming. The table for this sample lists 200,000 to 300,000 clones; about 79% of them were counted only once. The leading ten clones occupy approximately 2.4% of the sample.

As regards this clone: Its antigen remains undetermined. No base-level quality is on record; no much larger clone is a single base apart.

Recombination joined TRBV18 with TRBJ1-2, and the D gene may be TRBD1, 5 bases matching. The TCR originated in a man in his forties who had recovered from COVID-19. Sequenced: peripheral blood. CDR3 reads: CASSPSGKDGYTF. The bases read TGTGCCAGCTCACCGTCAGGGAAAGATGGCTACACCTTC. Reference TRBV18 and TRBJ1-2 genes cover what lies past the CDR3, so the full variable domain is NAGVMQNPRHLVRRRGQEARLRCSPMKGHSHVYWYRQLPEEGLKFMVYLQKENIIDESGMPKERFSAEFPKEGPSILRIQQVVRGDSAAYFCASSPSGKDGYTFGSGTRLTVV.